Following are 23 T cell receptor beta chains from one sample sequenced in a study of blood T cell repertoires in COVID-19. The repertoire was sequenced with immunoSEQ multiplex PCR; TCRdb's copy has only in-frame clones and lacks some. Here the sample spans roughly 360,000 clones, roughly four fifths being singletons. Sequencing input: PBMCs or T cells enriched from blood (not recorded which). These receptors originate from a woman aged 45-65 years who had recovered from COVID-19.

This clone was counted a single time. CDR3 residues: CASSLTRDVGYEKLFF. CDR3 nucleotides: TGTGCCAGCAGCTTGACGCGGGACGTTGGGTACGAAAAACTGTTTTTT. The V call is TRBV5-6, the J call TRBJ1-4; D is possibly TRBD1 (5 bases). This CDR3 spans 16 amino acids. Between the trimmed V and J ends, which lost 1 base and 8 bases, there was a span of 18 bases. CDR1 and CDR2 (germline): SGHDT, YYEEEE.

The chain combines TRBV6-2 or TRBV6-3 with TRBJ2-7; 11 bases match TRBD1. Trimming removed 0 bases from V and 5 bases from J; junction bases left unmatched: 9. The germline V gene encodes CDR1 MNHEY and CDR2 SVGEGT. The CDR3 loop spans 17 amino acids. The CDR3 is CASSYSTRRDRGDEQYF. CDR3 DNA: TGTGCCAGCAGTTACTCTACTCGCCGGGACAGGGGGGACGAGCAGTACTTC.

The rearrangement uses TRBV7-3 and TRBJ2-2; 10 nucleotides match TRBD2. CDR1 and CDR2 (germline): SGHTA, FQGTGA. The CDR3 loop spans 17 amino acids. The V and J ends lost 4 bases and 4 bases, in that order; junction bases with no gene match: 9. Here the CDR3 reads CASSSSLAGVGTGELFF. The CDR3 DNA reads as TGTGCCAGCAGCTCTTCTCTAGCGGGAGTAGGCACCGGGGAGCTGTTTTTT.

The CDR3 loop reads CASSLDRSSGNTIYF. CDR3 nucleotide sequence: TGTGCCAGCAGCTTGGACAGGAGCTCTGGAAACACCATATATTTT. The chain couples TRBV5-5 to TRBJ1-3; perhaps TRBD1 as D (5 bases). The CDR3 consists of 15 residues. Trimming cost V 0 bases and J 0 bases, with 7 bases left between them. Per the germline V gene, CDR1 is SGHKS and CDR2 is YYEKEE (reference sequence). The variable domain in full, completed from reference TRBV5-5 and TRBJ1-3, reads DAGVTQSPTHLIKTRGQQVTLRCSPISGHKSVSWYQQVLGQGPQFIFQYYEKEERGRGNFPDRFSARQFPNYSSELNVNALLLGDSALYLCASSLDRSSGNTIYFGEGSWLTVV.

As DNA, the CDR3 is TGTGCCATCAGTGAGTCTAGTGGGGGGTACGGCTACACCTTC. This encodes CAISESSGGYGYTF. The rearrangement uses TRBV10-3 and TRBJ1-2; maybe TRBD1 (5 bases). V was trimmed by 0 bases and J by 8 bases, leaving 13 bases between them. From germline, CDR1 is ENHRY and CDR2 SYGVKD. This CDR3 region has 14 residues.

The chain recombines TRBV4-2 with TRBJ1-2, with D tentatively TRBD1 (5 bases). CDR3 length: 14 amino acids. CDR1 is LGHNA, CDR2 YNFKEQ, per germline. With 4 bases removed from V and 2 bases from J, the gap between germline ends came to 11 bases. The CDR3 DNA reads TGTGCCAGCAGCCTGGGGGAGGGGAACTATGGCTACACCTTC. Translating gives CASSLGEGNYGYTF.

V is TRBV3-1 (or the pseudogene TRBV3-2) and J is TRBJ2-3; D is unresolved. CDR1 LGHDT and CDR2 YNNKEL come from the germline V gene (reference sequence). Deletions cut 2 bases from V and 6 bases from J, with 6 bases between. CDR3 size: 12 residues. CDR3 DNA sequence: TGTGCCAGCAGCCAAACCCGGGATACGCAGTATTTT. Translating it yields CASSQTRDTQYF.

The chain has TRBV19 and TRBJ2-7; TRBD1 is a possible D gene (5 bases). CDR3 size: 14 residues. The germline V gene encodes CDR1 LNHDA and CDR2 SQIVND (reference sequence). V shed 2 bases and J shed 5 bases, with 13 bases lying between them. In nucleotides, the CDR3 is TGTGCCAGTAGTATAAGGGGCGCCGACCACGAGCAGTACTTC. This translates into CASSIRGADHEQYF.

The rearrangement links TRBV12-3 or TRBV12-4 to TRBJ1-2; TRBD1 might be the D (5 bases). The CDR3 consists of 13 residues. V shed 5 bases and J shed 0 bases, with 7 bases lying between them. The CDR3 region is CASSTTANYGYTF. CDR3 sequence (DNA): TGTGCCAGCAGTACGACAGCTAACTATGGCTACACCTTC.

This clone was counted a few times. The gene calls are TRBV20-1 and TRBJ2-3; the match to TRBD1 covers 7 bases. This CDR3 is built from 15 residues. CDR1 is DFQATT and CDR2 is SNEGSKA in the germline V gene (reference sequence). Trimming cost V 3 bases and J 0 bases; bases outside gene matches: 6. For the CDR3, the DNA is TGCAGTGCTAGTACCGGGACAGCCAGCACAGATACGCAGTATTTT. It yields the protein CSASTGTASTDTQYF.

The rearrangement uses TRBV3-1 (or the pseudogene TRBV3-2) and TRBJ2-2; TRBD2 agrees at 10 bases. J gave up 1 base and V 1 base, and 12 bases lay outside the gene matches. This CDR3 is 20 amino acids long. The germline V gene encodes CDR1 LGHDT and CDR2 YNNKEL (reference sequence). The CDR3 nucleotides are TGTGCCAGCAGCCAAGGCCTAGCGGGGGCCCCGAAAAAGAACACCGGGGAGCTGTTTTTT. Its translation is CASSQGLAGAPKKNTGELFF.

V and J are TRBV6-6 and TRBJ1-2; a possible D gene is TRBD1 (5 bases). CDR1 is MNHNY and CDR2 is SVGAGI in the germline V gene (reference sequence). The CDR3 totals 11 residues. V dropped 5 bases and J dropped 7 bases, with 8 bases sitting between them. This CDR3 reads CASSGGGGYTF. The CDR3 DNA follows: TGTGCCAGCAGTGGGGGGGGTGGCTACACCTTC.

The rearrangement uses TRBV13 and TRBJ1-4, with TRBD1 matching 8 bases. V lost 2 bases, J lost 7 bases, and 6 bases stayed unmatched. The germline V gene encodes CDR1 PRHDT and CDR2 FYEKMQ (reference sequence). The CDR3 covers 15 residues. The CDR3 nucleotides read TGTGCCAGCAGCTTACAGGGGGCTCTGCCTGAAAAACTGTTTTTT. It is translated as CASSLQGALPEKLFF.

This rearrangement joins TRBV27 to TRBJ2-7; the D gene is possibly TRBD1 (5 bases). CDR1 and CDR2 from the germline V gene are MNHEY and SMNVEV (reference sequence). With 6 bases removed from V and 1 base from J, the gap between germline ends came to 10 bases. This CDR3 comprises 13 residues. The CDR3 nucleotides read TGTGCCAGCAGCCCGACAGAGTCCTACGAGCAGTACTTC. This encodes CASSPTESYEQYF.

The CDR3 region has the DNA TGCGCCAGCAGCTTGGACGGGAGCTATGGCTACACCTTC. Its protein product is CASSLDGSYGYTF. The V gene is TRBV5-1, the J gene TRBJ1-2; D gene uncertain. Germline CDR1 and CDR2: SGHRS and YFSETQ. The CDR3 totals 13 residues. Trimming left V 0 bases short and J 4 bases short, with 7 bases between.

This clone was observed a handful of times. This sequence joins TRBV5-4 and TRBJ1-4, with TRBD1 as a possible D gene (6 bases). Trimming shortened V by 3 bases and J by 0 bases, and 9 bases separated the two germline ends. CDR3 length: 15 amino acids. Per germline, CDR1 SGHNT and CDR2 YYREEE (reference sequence). Written as DNA, the CDR3 is TGTGCCAGCAGCTCGGGACAATCAACTAATGAAAAACTGTTTTTT. Residues: CASSSGQSTNEKLFF.

This chain links TRBV6-5 with TRBJ2-7; D gene unclear. The V gene's germline CDR1 is MNHEY and CDR2 SVGAGI. Between the trimmed V and J ends, which lost 5 bases and 5 bases, there was a span of 13 bases. The CDR3 extends over 13 amino acids. For the CDR3, the DNA is TGTGCCAGCAGTCCGTTTGACGGAGACGAGCAGTACTTC. Translating it yields CASSPFDGDEQYF.

In its sample, this clone was seen a few times. The chain is built from TRBV5-4 and TRBJ1-2, with TRBD1 identical over 7 bases. This CDR3 comprises 15 residues. The ends lost 0 bases at V and 6 bases at J; junction bases unmatched: 8. CDR1 is SGHNT and CDR2 is YYREEE in the germline V gene (reference sequence). CDR3: CASSLVDRQGDGYTF. The DNA of the CDR3 is TGTGCCAGCAGCTTGGTGGATAGACAGGGTGATGGCTACACCTTC.

CDR3 sequence reads: CAWSDGGGGYTF. The CDR3 DNA reads TGTGCCTGGAGCGATGGGGGAGGAGGCTACACCTTC. The genes are TRBV30 and TRBJ1-2; D perhaps matches TRBD1 (5 bases). The CDR3 runs to 12 residues. CDR1 and CDR2 (germline): GTSNPN, SVGIG (reference sequence). The V end lost 3 bases, the J end lost 8 bases, and 13 bases lay between the germline ends.

The CDR3 here is CASSRQGMFGATNEKLFF. Written as DNA, the CDR3 is TGCGCCAGCAGTAGACAGGGGATGTTCGGGGCAACTAATGAAAAACTGTTTTTT. The chain links TRBV5-1 to TRBJ1-4; 8 bases align to TRBD1. Germline assignment: CDR1 SGHRS and CDR2 YFSETQ. CDR3 size: 18 residues. V lost 5 bases, J lost 0 bases, and 12 bases stayed unmatched.

CDR3 sequence reads: CASSPSGFSYEQYF. As DNA, the CDR3 is TGTGCCAGCTCACCTAGCGGGTTTTCCTACGAGCAGTACTTC. The chain couples TRBV6-5 to TRBJ2-7; 8 nucleotides match TRBD2. CDR3 length: 14 residues. Germline values: CDR1 MNHEY, CDR2 SVGAGI. V was clipped by 8 bases and J by 1 base; unmatched bases: 7.

The chain employs TRBV30 and TRBJ1-4; 8 bases align to TRBD1. Germline loops: CDR1 GTSNPN, CDR2 SVGIG (reference sequence). J gave up 4 bases and V 7 bases, and 11 bases lay outside the gene matches. This CDR3 has 15 residues. The CDR3 DNA sequence: TGTGCCTCCCGGACAGGGCAGCGAAATAATGAAAAACTGTTTTTT. Amino acid sequence: CASRTGQRNNEKLFF.

J is TRBJ1-1 and V is TRBV7-3, with D hard to call. The CDR3 sequence is 13 residues long. Germline assignment: CDR1 SGHTA and CDR2 FQGTGA. V was trimmed by 2 bases and J by 1 base, leaving 5 bases between them. The CDR3 here is CASSLVWNTEAFF. DNA of the CDR3: TGTGCCAGCAGCTTAGTCTGGAACACTGAAGCTTTCTTT.